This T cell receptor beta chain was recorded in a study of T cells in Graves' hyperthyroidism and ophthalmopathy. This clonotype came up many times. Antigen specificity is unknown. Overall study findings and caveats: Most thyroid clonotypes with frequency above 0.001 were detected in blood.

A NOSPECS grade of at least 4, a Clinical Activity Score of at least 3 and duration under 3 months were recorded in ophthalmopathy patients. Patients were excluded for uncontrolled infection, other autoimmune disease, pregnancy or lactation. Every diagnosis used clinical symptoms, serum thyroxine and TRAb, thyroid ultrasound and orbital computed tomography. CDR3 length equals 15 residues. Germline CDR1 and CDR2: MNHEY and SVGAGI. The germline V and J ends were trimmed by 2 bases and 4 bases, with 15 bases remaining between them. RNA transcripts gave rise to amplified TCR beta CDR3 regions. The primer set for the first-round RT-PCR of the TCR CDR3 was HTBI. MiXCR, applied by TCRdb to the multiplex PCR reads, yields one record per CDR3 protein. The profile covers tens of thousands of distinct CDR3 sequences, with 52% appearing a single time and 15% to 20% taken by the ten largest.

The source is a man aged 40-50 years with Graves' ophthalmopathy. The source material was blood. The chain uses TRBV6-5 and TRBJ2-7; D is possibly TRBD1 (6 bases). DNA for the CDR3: TGTGCCAGCAGTTACGCAGGGGCAGTTTTATACGAGCAGTACTTC. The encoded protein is CASSYAGAVLYEQYF.